Listed below are T cell receptor beta chains from one sample, sequenced in a study of cytomegalovirus exposure and HLA in healthy donors. The protocol was immunoSEQ multiplex PCR, while the TCRdb copy is restricted to in-frame clones and leaves out a portion. Of a few hundred thousand clones listed, about three quarters are singletons. Specimen: PBMCs. All receptors derive from a woman aged 55 to 70 in good health and CMV-seropositive. CDR3s include the opening cysteine and the closing phenylalanine or tryptophan. A D gene is named only where the DNA matches it firmly. Clone size appears in some rows only: once, few, many, or a class for an expanded clone.

J | V | size | D | length | CDR3 | DNA
TRBJ1-4 | TRBV10-2 | NA | NA | 14 | CASRGGTTNEKLFF | TGCGCCAGCAGGGGGGGTACAACTAATGAAAAACTGTTTTTT
TRBJ2-1 | TRBV5-6 | few | TRBD1 | 15 | CASIDGTGAYNEQFF | TGTGCCAGCATCGACGGGACAGGGGCTTACAATGAGCAGTTCTTC
TRBJ1-2 | TRBV28 | once | NA | 15 | CASSLLGGHYYGYTF | TGTGCCAGCAGTTTATTAGGGGGTCACTACTATGGCTACACCTTC
TRBJ1-3 | TRBV9 | NA | TRBD1 | 15 | CASSVTGVSGNTIYF | TGTGCCAGCAGCGTCACAGGGGTTTCTGGAAACACCATATATTTT
TRBJ2-1 | TRBV7-8 | NA | NA | 15 | CASSLEFSSYNEQFF | TGTGCCAGCAGCTTAGAGTTCAGCTCCTACAATGAGCAGTTCTTC
TRBJ2-2 | TRBV28 | NA | TRBD1 | 16 | CASSFFGQGNTGELFF | TGTGCCAGCAGTTTTTTCGGACAGGGGAACACCGGGGAGCTGTTTTTT
TRBJ2-3 | TRBV30 | few | NA | 13 | CAWSIQAEDTQYF | TGTGCCTGGAGTATTCAGGCAGAAGATACGCAGTATTTT
TRBJ2-3 | TRBV5-4 | NA | NA | 15 | CASSLDREYEDTQYF | TGTGCCAGCAGCTTGGACAGGGAGTACGAAGATACGCAGTATTTT
TRBJ2-1 | TRBV5-4 | NA | TRBD2 | 17 | CASSFAGTSGGADEQFF | TGTGCCAGCAGCTTTGCCGGGACTAGCGGGGGGGCCGATGAGCAGTTCTTC
TRBJ1-2 | TRBV5-1 | NA | NA | 12 | CASSLSGYGYTF | TGCGCCAGCAGCTTGAGCGGGTATGGCTACACCTTC
TRBJ1-4 | TRBV6-5 | NA | TRBD1 | 14 | CASSESFRGEKLFF | TGTGCCAGCAGTGAATCGTTCAGGGGGGAAAAACTGTTTTTT
TRBJ2-7 | TRBV30 | NA | TRBD2 | 15 | CAWSVGLAGPYEQYF | TGTGCCTGGAGTGTGGGACTAGCGGGCCCTTACGAGCAGTACTTC
TRBJ1-5 | TRBV29-1 | NA | NA | 12 | CSVRGDDQPQHF | TGCAGCGTTCGGGGTGACGATCAGCCCCAGCATTTT
TRBJ1-1 | TRBV18 | NA | TRBD1 | 17 | CASSPTSGQGTNTEAFF | TGTGCCAGCTCACCAACATCGGGACAGGGGACGAACACTGAAGCTTTCTTT
TRBJ1-2 | TRBV4-1 | NA | NA | 16 | CASSLTRQETNYGYTF | TGCGCCAGCAGCCTCACGAGACAGGAGACTAACTATGGCTACACCTTC
TRBJ2-3 | TRBV5-1 | NA | TRBD1 | 16 | CASSLAGQGAEDTQYF | TGCGCCAGCAGCTTGGCCGGACAGGGGGCGGAGGATACGCAGTATTTT
TRBJ1-1 | TRBV5-1 | NA | NA | 15 | CASSLGWRVNTEAFF | TGCGCCAGCAGCTTGGGGTGGAGGGTGAACACTGAAGCTTTCTTT
TRBJ2-7 | TRBV29-1 | NA | TRBD1 | 13 | CSVRTGRSYEQYF | TGCAGCGTCCGGACAGGGAGGTCCTACGAGCAGTACTTC
TRBJ1-1 | TRBV6-6 | NA | NA | 13 | CASTPPGETPAFF | TGTGCCAGCACTCCCCCGGGGGAGACACCAGCTTTCTTT
TRBJ2-3 | TRBV10-3 | NA | NA | 13 | CAISEASGITQYF | TGTGCCATCAGTGAGGCCTCAGGTATTACGCAGTATTTT
TRBJ2-7 | TRBV18 | NA | TRBD1 | 15 | CASSPTTGVTYEQYF | TGTGCCAGCTCACCCACAACAGGGGTAACCTACGAGCAGTACTTC
TRBJ2-2 | TRBV5-6 | few | NA | 16 | CASSRADAANTGELFF | TGTGCCAGCAGCAGAGCGGACGCCGCGAACACCGGGGAGCTGTTTTTT
TRBJ1-4 | TRBV5-1 | NA | NA | 15 | CASSLGGVANEKLFF | TGCGCCAGCAGCTTGGGTGGAGTGGCTAATGAAAAACTGTTTTTT
TRBJ2-3 | TRBV7-2 | NA | TRBD2 | 16 | CASSFSLGLGQDTQYF | TGTGCCAGCAGCTTCTCCTTAGGACTAGGGCAAGATACGCAGTATTTT
TRBJ1-1 | TRBV11-2 | NA | TRBD1 | 14 | CASSTGTGNTEAFF | TGTGCCAGCAGCACCGGGACAGGGAACACTGAAGCTTTCTTT
TRBJ2-7 | TRBV5-1 | NA | NA | 12 | CASSEDRVEQYF | TGCGCCAGCAGCGAGGATCGGGTCGAGCAGTACTTC
TRBJ1-4 | TRBV30 | NA | NA | 13 | CAWSRAGNEKLFF | TGTGCCTGGAGCAGGGCAGGTAACGAAAAACTGTTTTTT
TRBJ1-4 | TRBV30 | NA | TRBD1 | 13 | CACRQGSDEKLFF | TGTGCCTGCAGACAGGGTTCCGATGAAAAACTGTTTTTT
TRBJ2-7 | TRBV6-6 | once | NA | 15 | CASSYGGTARYEQYF | TGTGCCAGCAGTTACGGGGGGACAGCCCGCTACGAGCAGTACTTC
TRBJ2-1 | TRBV6-1 | NA | TRBD2 | 15 | CASSELADYYNEQFF | TGTGCCAGCAGTGAACTAGCGGATTATTACAATGAGCAGTTCTTC
TRBJ1-1 | TRBV19 | once | TRBD1 | 14 | CATKRGTGGTEAFF | TGTGCCACCAAGAGAGGGACAGGGGGCACTGAAGCTTTCTTT
TRBJ2-5 | TRBV11-2 | NA | TRBD1 | 15 | CASSLGAGGGETQYF | TGTGCCAGCAGCTTAGGGGCAGGGGGCGGAGAGACCCAGTACTTC
TRBJ2-1 | TRBV2 | NA | NA | 13 | CASSLGLNNEQFF | TGTGCCAGCAGTTTGGGACTCAACAATGAGCAGTTCTTC
TRBJ1-1 | TRBV5-1 | NA | NA | 15 | CASSLSPAGNTEAFF | TGCGCCAGCAGCTTGTCTCCGGCAGGGAACACTGAAGCTTTCTTT
TRBJ1-2 | TRBV28 | NA | NA | 11 | CASSLSYGYTF | TGTGCCAGCAGTTTATCATATGGCTACACCTTC
TRBJ2-1 | TRBV7-9 | NA | TRBD2 | 15 | CASSLGGGSGNEQFF | TGTGCCAGCAGCTTAGGCGGCGGGAGTGGCAATGAGCAGTTCTTC
TRBJ2-1 | TRBV30 | once | NA | 14 | CAWNTGSSYNEQFF | TGTGCCTGGAACACAGGGAGCTCCTACAATGAGCAGTTCTTC
TRBJ2-5 | TRBV5-4 | NA | NA | 15 | CASSPPTGLLETQYF | TGTGCCAGCAGCCCGCCAACAGGGTTGCTGGAGACCCAGTACTTC
TRBJ1-2 | TRBV10-2 | NA | TRBD1 | 13 | CASRPDRGDGYTF | TGCGCCAGCAGACCCGACAGGGGAGATGGCTACACCTTC
TRBJ2-7 | TRBV6-1 | NA | TRBD2 | 14 | CASSPQREVYEQYF | TGTGCCAGCAGCCCCCAGCGGGAGGTCTACGAGCAGTACTTC
TRBJ2-3 | TRBV7-6 | NA | TRBD2 | 15 | CASSSVGGARDTQYF | TGTGCCAGCAGCTCCGTCGGGGGGGCCAGAGATACGCAGTATTTT
TRBJ2-3 | TRBV7-2 | NA | TRBD2 | 16 | CASSLEGTSGGTTQYF | TGTGCCAGCAGCTTAGAAGGGACTAGCGGGGGGACCACGCAGTATTTT
TRBJ1-1 | TRBV6-1 | NA | NA | 14 | CASNAGTGNTEAFF | TGTGCCAGCAACGCGGGGACGGGGAACACTGAAGCTTTCTTT
TRBJ2-7 | TRBV27 | NA | TRBD1 | 14 | CASSLRTGFYEQYF | TGTGCCAGCAGTTTACGGACAGGGTTTTACGAGCAGTACTTC
TRBJ2-5 | TRBV5-4 | NA | NA | 14 | CASSLGTSQETQYF | TGTGCCAGTAGCTTGGGTACTAGTCAAGAGACCCAGTACTTC
TRBJ1-5 | TRBV28 | NA | NA | 14 | CASKADYSNQPQHF | TGTGCCAGCAAAGCGGACTATAGCAATCAGCCCCAGCATTTT
TRBJ1-3 | TRBV7-8 | NA | NA | 13 | CASGGSSRNTIYF | TGTGCCAGCGGGGGCAGCTCTAGAAACACCATATATTTT
TRBJ1-1 | TRBV7-9 | NA | NA | 13 | CASSFNINTEAFF | TGTGCCAGCAGCTTTAACATTAACACTGAAGCTTTCTTT
TRBJ1-2 | TRBV18 | NA | NA | 14 | CASSQSETNYGYTF | TGTGCCAGCTCACAGTCCGAGACTAACTATGGCTACACCTTC
TRBJ2-7 | TRBV6-1 | few | TRBD1 | 14 | CASTRRDRGYEQYF | TGTGCCAGCACCAGGCGGGACAGGGGGTACGAGCAGTACTTC
TRBJ2-7 | TRBV27 | NA | NA | 15 | CASSLGGPNSYEQYF | TGTGCCAGCAGTCTGGGGGGGCCCAACTCCTACGAGCAGTACTTC
TRBJ1-1 | TRBV5-1 | NA | TRBD1 | 13 | CASSARQGVVSFF | TGCGCCAGCAGCGCCCGACAGGGGGTAGTTTCTTTCTTT
TRBJ2-1 | TRBV27 | NA | NA | 15 | CASSLQQNSYNEQFF | TGTGCCAGCAGTTTGCAACAGAACTCCTACAATGAGCAGTTCTTC
TRBJ2-4 | TRBV6-1 | few | NA | 13 | CASSVDRKNIQYF | TGTGCCAGCAGTGTGGACAGAAAAAACATTCAGTACTTC
TRBJ1-1 | TRBV5-8 | NA | TRBD1 | 16 | CASSQYRGELNTEAFF | TGTGCCAGCAGCCAATACAGGGGGGAATTGAACACTGAAGCTTTCTTT